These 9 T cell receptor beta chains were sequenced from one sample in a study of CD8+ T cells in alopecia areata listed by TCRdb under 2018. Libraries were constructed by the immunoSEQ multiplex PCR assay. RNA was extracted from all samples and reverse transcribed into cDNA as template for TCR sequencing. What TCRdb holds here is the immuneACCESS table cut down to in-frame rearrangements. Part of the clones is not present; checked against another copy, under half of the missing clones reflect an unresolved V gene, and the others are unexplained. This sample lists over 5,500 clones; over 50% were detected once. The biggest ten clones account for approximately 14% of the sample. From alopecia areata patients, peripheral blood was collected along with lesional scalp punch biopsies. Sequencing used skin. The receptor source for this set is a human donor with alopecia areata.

CDR3 coding DNA: TGTGCCAGCAGCCAATCACTTGAAGGGGGGAATGAGCAGTTCTTC. It is translated as CASSQSLEGGNEQFF. V gene TRBV7-9 combines with J gene TRBJ2-1, with D perhaps given as TRBD1 or TRBD2 (6 bases each). This CDR3 region has 15 residues. V lost 5 bases to trimming and J lost 7 bases, with 18 bases between them. The germline V gene has CDR1 SEHNR and CDR2 FQNEAQ (reference sequence).

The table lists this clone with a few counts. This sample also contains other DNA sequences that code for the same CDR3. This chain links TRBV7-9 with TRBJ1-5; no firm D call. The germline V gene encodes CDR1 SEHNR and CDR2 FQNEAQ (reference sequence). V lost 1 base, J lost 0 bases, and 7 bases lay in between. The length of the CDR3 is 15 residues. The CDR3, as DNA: TGTGCCAGCAGCTTAGGGGGATATAGCAATCAGCCCCAGCATTTT. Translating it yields CASSLGGYSNQPQHF.

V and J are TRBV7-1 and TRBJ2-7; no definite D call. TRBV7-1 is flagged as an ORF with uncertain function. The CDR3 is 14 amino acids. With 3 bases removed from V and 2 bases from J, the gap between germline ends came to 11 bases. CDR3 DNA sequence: TGTGCCAGCAGCTCCTATTCCGGAACCTACGAGCAGTACTTC. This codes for CASSSYSGTYEQYF.

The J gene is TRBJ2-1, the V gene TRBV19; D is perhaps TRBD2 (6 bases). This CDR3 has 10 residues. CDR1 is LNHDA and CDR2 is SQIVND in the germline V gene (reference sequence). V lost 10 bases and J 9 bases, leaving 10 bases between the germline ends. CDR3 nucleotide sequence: TGTGCCACTGAGGGAGGTGAGCAGTTCTTC. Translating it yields CATEGGEQFF.

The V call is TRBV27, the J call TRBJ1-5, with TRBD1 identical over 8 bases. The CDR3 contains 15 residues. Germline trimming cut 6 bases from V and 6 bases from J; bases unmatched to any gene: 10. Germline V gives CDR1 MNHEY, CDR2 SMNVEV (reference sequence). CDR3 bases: TGTGCCAGCAGCCCGGACAGGGCGGGTGGTCAGCCCCAGCATTTT. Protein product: CASSPDRAGGQPQHF.

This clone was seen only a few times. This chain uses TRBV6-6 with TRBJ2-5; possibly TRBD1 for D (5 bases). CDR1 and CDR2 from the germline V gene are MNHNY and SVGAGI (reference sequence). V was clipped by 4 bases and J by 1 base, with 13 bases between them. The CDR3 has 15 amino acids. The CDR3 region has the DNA TGTGCCAGCAGTTGGGGCGGTGGCAGCCAAGAGACCCAGTACTTC. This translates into CASSWGGGSQETQYF.

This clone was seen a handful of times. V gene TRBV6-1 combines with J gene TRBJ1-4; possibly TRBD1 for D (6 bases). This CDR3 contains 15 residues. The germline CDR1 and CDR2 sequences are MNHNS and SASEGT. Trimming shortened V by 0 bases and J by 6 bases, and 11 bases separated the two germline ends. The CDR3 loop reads CASSEARTAYEKLFF. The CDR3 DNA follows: TGTGCCAGCAGTGAAGCGCGGACAGCTTATGAAAAACTGTTTTTT.

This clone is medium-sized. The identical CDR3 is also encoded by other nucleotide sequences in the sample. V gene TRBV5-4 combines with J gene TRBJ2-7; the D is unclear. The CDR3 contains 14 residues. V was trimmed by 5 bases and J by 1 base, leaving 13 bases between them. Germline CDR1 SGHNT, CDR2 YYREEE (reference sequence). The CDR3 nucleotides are TGTGCCAGCAGTCCCGACGGATTATCCTACGAGCAGTACTTC. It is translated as CASSPDGLSYEQYF.

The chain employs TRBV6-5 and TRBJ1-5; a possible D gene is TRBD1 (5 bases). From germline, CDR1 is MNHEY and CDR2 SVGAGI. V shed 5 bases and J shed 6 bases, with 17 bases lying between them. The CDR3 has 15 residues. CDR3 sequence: CASSPRGGRVQPQHF. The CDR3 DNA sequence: TGTGCCAGCAGTCCTCGGGGGGGGAGAGTTCAGCCCCAGCATTTT.